The 22 T cell receptor beta chains given below trace back to one sample, sequenced in a study of graft-versus-host responses after intestinal transplantation. The antigens for these receptors are not known. Repertoires were generated with immunoSEQ multiplex PCR, while TCRdb's copy carries only in-frame clones and drops some. The sample lists around 100,000 clones, approximately 92% seen once, with 0.23% in the top ten. Specimen: unstimulated CD4+ T cells sorted from spleen or lymph node cells, collected before transplant. These receptors were taken from a human donor who was the organ donor for an intestinal transplant.

This clone was seen just once. CDR3 bases: TGTGCCAGTACTACACAGGGCTCTGGAAACACCATATATTTT. Amino acids: CASTTQGSGNTIYF. The V gene is TRBV19, the J gene TRBJ1-3; weak D call: TRBD1 (6 bases). Trimming pared 7 bases from V and 0 bases from J, leaving 10 bases between. The germline V gene has CDR1 LNHDA and CDR2 SQIVND (reference sequence). There are 14 residues in the CDR3.

This clone occurred a few times. The J gene is TRBJ2-3, the V gene TRBV6-4, with 8 bases that match TRBD2. The CDR3 has 15 residues. V dropped 4 bases and J dropped 5; count of bases not matched to a gene: 8. Looked up from germline, CDR1 is MRHNA and CDR2 is SNTAGT. The CDR3 loop reads CASSVGAGVGDTQYF. The DNA of the CDR3 is TGTGCCAGCAGTGTAGGAGCGGGAGTTGGAGATACGCAGTATTTT.

This chain joins TRBV11-2 and TRBJ2-7; 12 bases line up with TRBD2. Unmatched junction bases numbered 0, after V lost 1 base and J lost 2 bases. The CDR3 contains 15 residues. CDR1 SGHAT and CDR2 FQNNGV come from the germline V gene. In DNA form, the CDR3 reads TGTGCCAGCAGCTTAGGACTAGCGGGGGCCTACGAGCAGTACTTC. It codes for CASSLGLAGAYEQYF. Variable domain in full (rest from reference TRBV11-2 and TRBJ2-7): EAGVAQSPRYKIIEKRQSVAFWCNPISGHATLYWYQQILGQGPKLLIQFQNNGVVDDSQLPKDRFSAERLKGVDSTLKIQPAKLEDSAVYLCASSLGLAGAYEQYFGPGTRLTVT.

Here the CDR3 reads CASSLNGGLAGFTGELFF. The CDR3 region has the DNA TGTGCCAGCAGCTTAAATGGGGGACTAGCGGGATTCACCGGGGAGCTGTTTTTT. The chain employs TRBV7-3 and TRBJ2-2; 13 bases match TRBD2. The CDR3 sequence is 18 residues long. Germline values: CDR1 SGHTA, CDR2 FQGTGA. Trimming cost V 1 base and J 4 bases; bases outside gene matches: 6. Combining the CDR3 with reference TRBV7-3 and TRBJ2-2 gives the whole variable domain GAGVSQTPSNKVTEKGKYVELRCDPISGHTALYWYRQSLGQGPEFLIYFQGTGAADDSGLPNDRFFAVRPEGSVSTLKIQRTERGDSAVYLCASSLNGGLAGFTGELFFGEGSRLTVL.

The gene calls are TRBV28 and TRBJ2-1; D possibly corresponds to TRBD2 (5 bases). Germline V gene sequence: CDR1 MDHEN, CDR2 SYDVKM. V was clipped by 5 bases and J by 1 base, with 12 bases between them. This CDR3 has 15 residues. CDR3 in amino acids: CASSGRGRSYNEQFF. DNA of the CDR3: TGTGCCAGCAGTGGACGGGGTCGGTCCTACAATGAGCAGTTCTTC. Combining the CDR3 with reference TRBV28 and TRBJ2-1 gives the whole variable domain DVKVTQSSRYLVKRTGEKVFLECVQDMDHENMFWYRQDPGLGLRLIYFSYDVKMKEKGDIPEGYSVSREKKERFSLILESASTNQTSMYLCASSGRGRSYNEQFFGPGTRLTVL.

The chain employs TRBV5-1 and TRBJ2-3; possible D gene TRBD1, 6 bases. The CDR3 extends over 16 amino acids. Trimming took 0 bases from V and 1 from J, leaving 12 bases between them. Germline loops: CDR1 SGHRS, CDR2 YFSETQ. CDR3 in DNA: TGCGCCAGCAGCTTGGCGGGACACTCGGGCACAGATACGCAGTATTTT. Translation gives CASSLAGHSGTDTQYF.

The chain carries TRBV11-1 and TRBJ2-5, with D uncertain. V lost 4 bases to trimming and J lost 5 bases, with 8 bases between them. Germline lookup yields CDR1 SGHAT and CDR2 FQDESV (reference sequence). This CDR3 is 12 amino acids long. The DNA of the CDR3 is TGTGCCAGCAGCTCGCTGACGGAGACCCAGTACTTC. It is translated as CASSSLTETQYF.

V and J are TRBV5-1 and TRBJ2-3, with D perhaps TRBD2 (6 bases). The CDR3 loop spans 16 amino acids. V lost 4 bases to trimming and J lost 6 bases, with 21 bases between them. Germline CDR1 reads SGHRS; CDR2 reads YFSETQ. Here the CDR3 DNA reads TGCGCCAGCAGCCCCCTGTCCGGGAGTAGTATGGATACGCAGTATTTT. This sequence encodes CASSPLSGSSMDTQYF. Together with reference TRBV5-1 and TRBJ2-3, the CDR3 gives the full variable domain: KAGVTQTPRYLIKTRGQQVTLSCSPISGHRSVSWYQQTPGQGLQFLFEYFSETQRNKGNFPGRFSGRQFSNSRSEMNVSTLELGDSALYLCASSPLSGSSMDTQYFGPGTRLTVL.

The chain is built from TRBV5-4 and TRBJ1-1; no definite D call. Germline loops: CDR1 SGHNT, CDR2 YYREEE (reference sequence). This CDR3 region has 16 residues. V lost 2 bases and J 1 base, leaving 15 bases between the germline ends. The CDR3 loop is CASSLKTRAENTEAFF. The DNA of the CDR3 is TGTGCCAGCAGCTTAAAGACCCGGGCCGAGAACACTGAAGCTTTCTTT.

This clone has just one count. Other DNA sequences from this sample encode an identical CDR3 as well. The rearrangement joins TRBV5-6 to TRBJ2-3; maybe TRBD1 (6 bases). The CDR3 sequence is 14 residues long. Germline-derived CDR1 and CDR2 are SGHDT and YYEEEE. The ends were cut back, 2 bases at V and 0 bases at J, with 7 bases in the middle. In DNA form, the CDR3 reads TGTGCCAGCAGCTTAAGGGGGAGCACAGATACGCAGTATTTT. It encodes CASSLRGSTDTQYF. The full variable domain, in which reference TRBV5-6 and TRBJ2-3 provide the parts outside the CDR3, is DAGVTQSPTHLIKTRGQQVTLRCSPKSGHDTVSWYQQALGQGPQFIFQYYEEEERQRGNFPDRFSGHQFPNYSSELNVNALLLGDSALYLCASSLRGSTDTQYFGPGTRLTVL.

This chain connects TRBV5-1 to TRBJ1-1, with TRBD1 identical over 8 bases. Germline values: CDR1 SGHRS, CDR2 YFSETQ. The CDR3 is 15 residues long. The trim removed 0 bases at V and 3 bases at J, leaving 4 bases unmatched. The CDR3 DNA sequence: TGCGCCAGCAGCTTGGCCGGACAGGGATACACTGAAGCTTTCTTT. Translated: CASSLAGQGYTEAFF. Complete variable domain (other parts from reference TRBV5-1 and TRBJ1-1): KAGVTQTPRYLIKTRGQQVTLSCSPISGHRSVSWYQQTPGQGLQFLFEYFSETQRNKGNFPGRFSGRQFSNSRSEMNVSTLELGDSALYLCASSLAGQGYTEAFFGQGTRLTVV.

The J gene is TRBJ2-2, the V gene TRBV6-6, with 8 bases matching TRBD1. CDR3 size: 12 residues. Germline V gene lookup returns CDR1 MNHNY and CDR2 SVGAGI (reference sequence). J lost 4 bases, V lost 8 bases, and 0 bases had no gene match. The CDR3 spells CASDRGTGELFF. As DNA, the CDR3 is TGTGCCAGCGACAGGGGCACCGGGGAGCTGTTTTTT.

The chain has TRBV5-1 and TRBJ1-1, with a weak D call TRBD1 (6 bases). The CDR3 length is 15 residues. V lost 4 bases to trimming and J lost 0 bases, with 13 bases between them. Per germline, CDR1 SGHRS and CDR2 YFSETQ. The CDR3 DNA sequence: TGCGCCAGCAGCCCGACGACAGGACTGAACACTGAAGCTTTCTTT. It specifies CASSPTTGLNTEAFF.

V usage is TRBV19 and J usage is TRBJ2-7, with 7 nucleotides matching TRBD1. The CDR3 contains 15 residues. Germline values: CDR1 LNHDA, CDR2 SQIVND (reference sequence). Trimming took 6 bases from V and 6 from J; bases not matched to a gene: 14. The CDR3 DNA reads TGTGCCAGTAGCCGAAGAAAAGGACAGGTTGGCGAGCAGTACTTC. Translating it yields CASSRRKGQVGEQYF. The full variable domain, with the rest looked up from reference TRBV19 and TRBJ2-7, is DGGITQSPKYLFRKEGQNVTLSCEQNLNHDAMYWYRQDPGQGLRLIYYSQIVNDFQKGDIAEGYSVSREKKESFPLTVTSAQKNPTAFYLCASSRRKGQVGEQYFGPGTRLTVT.

The rearrangement uses TRBV7-2 and TRBJ1-1; TRBD1 agrees at 9 bases. The V segment lost 4 bases and the J segment 3 bases; nucleotides outside the gene matches: 3. CDR3 length: 14 amino acids. CDR1 SGHTA and CDR2 FQGNSA come from the germline V gene. The CDR3 loop is CASSSGQGYTEAFF. As DNA, the CDR3 is TGTGCCAGCAGCTCTGGACAGGGGTACACTGAAGCTTTCTTT.

The genes are TRBV5-1 and TRBJ2-2; 8 bases agree with TRBD1. CDR3 size: 15 residues. V was clipped by 4 bases and J by 4 bases; unmatched bases: 6. The germline gives CDR1 SGHRS, CDR2 YFSETQ. The CDR3 here is CASSGTGTGTGELFF. In nucleotides, the CDR3 is TGCGCCAGCAGCGGTACCGGGACAGGCACCGGGGAGCTGTTTTTT.

The chain combines TRBV7-2 with TRBJ2-7; tentatively, D is TRBD2 (6 bases). This CDR3 is 14 amino acids long. CDR1 is SGHTA, CDR2 FQGNSA, per germline. V lost 5 bases to trimming and J lost 3 bases, with 14 bases between them. As DNA, the CDR3 is TGTGCCAGCAGCCCACGACTAGAAAGCTACGAGCAGTACTTC. Translated: CASSPRLESYEQYF. Drawing the rest from reference TRBV7-2 and TRBJ2-7, the complete variable domain is GAGVSQSPSNKVTEKGKDVELRCDPISGHTALYWYRQSLGQGLEFLIYFQGNSAPDKSGLPSDRFSAERTGGSVSTLTIQRTQQEDSAVYLCASSPRLESYEQYFGPGTRLTVT.

The sample holds one count of this clone. The V call is TRBV5-1, the J call TRBJ2-1; a possible D gene is TRBD2 (6 bases). Looked up from germline, CDR1 is SGHRS and CDR2 is YFSETQ. Trimming removed 4 bases at V and 0 bases at J, with 11 bases between. The CDR3 spans 15 residues. The CDR3 reads CASSPGLLSYNEQFF. The CDR3 nucleotides are TGCGCCAGCAGCCCGGGACTCCTCTCCTACAATGAGCAGTTCTTC.

The genes are TRBV7-4 and TRBJ1-5, with D perhaps TRBD1 (5 bases). This CDR3 spans 18 amino acids. Germline-derived CDR1 and CDR2 are SGHVT and SQSDAQ. The V gene lost 5 bases and the J gene lost 0 bases, with 20 bases spanning the gap. The CDR3 sequence: CASSVNGGREVSNQPQHF. The CDR3 DNA follows: TGTGCCAGCAGCGTAAATGGTGGCAGGGAGGTTAGCAATCAGCCCCAGCATTTT.

This clone was picked up one time. The chain couples TRBV6-1 to TRBJ1-3; D ambiguous. CDR3 size: 14 residues. Germline values: CDR1 MNHNS, CDR2 SASEGT. V lost 2 bases and J 2 bases, leaving 7 bases between the germline ends. In DNA, the CDR3 is TGTGCCAGCAGTGAAACCCTGCCTGGAAACACCATATATTTT. Translation: CASSETLPGNTIYF.

The chain combines TRBV5-1 with TRBJ2-7; the D gene is possibly TRBD2 (6 bases). V lost 4 bases to trimming and J lost 4 bases, with 15 bases between them. This CDR3 spans 14 amino acids. The germline V gene has CDR1 SGHRS and CDR2 YFSETQ. CDR3 in DNA: TGCGCCAGCAGCGGAAGCTTAGCGGCATACGAGCAGTACTTC. Translating gives CASSGSLAAYEQYF.

V is TRBV5-6 and J is TRBJ1-1; D is undetermined. This CDR3 region has 12 residues. The V gene's germline CDR1 is SGHDT and CDR2 YYEEEE. Trimming pared 0 bases from V and 7 bases from J, leaving 7 bases between. The CDR3 is CASSLGVGEAFF. Here the CDR3 DNA reads TGTGCCAGCAGCTTGGGCGTCGGTGAAGCTTTCTTT.